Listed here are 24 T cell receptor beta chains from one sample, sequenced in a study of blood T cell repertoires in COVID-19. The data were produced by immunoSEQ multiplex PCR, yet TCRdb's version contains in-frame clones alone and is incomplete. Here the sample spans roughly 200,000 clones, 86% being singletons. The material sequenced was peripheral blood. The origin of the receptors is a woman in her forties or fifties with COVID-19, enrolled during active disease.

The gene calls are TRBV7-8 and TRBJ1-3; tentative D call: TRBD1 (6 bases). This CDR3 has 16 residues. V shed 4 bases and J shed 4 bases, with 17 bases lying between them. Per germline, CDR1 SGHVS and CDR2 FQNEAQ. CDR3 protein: CASSSSPGVRGNTIYF. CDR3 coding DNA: TGTGCCAGCAGCTCAAGTCCAGGGGTCAGGGGAAACACCATATATTTT. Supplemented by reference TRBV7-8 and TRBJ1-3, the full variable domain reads GAGVSQSPRYKVAKRGQDVALRCDPISGHVSLFWYQQALGQGPEFLTYFQNEAQLDKSGLPSDRFFAERPEGSVSTLKIQRTQQEDSAVYLCASSSSPGVRGNTIYFGEGSWLTVV.

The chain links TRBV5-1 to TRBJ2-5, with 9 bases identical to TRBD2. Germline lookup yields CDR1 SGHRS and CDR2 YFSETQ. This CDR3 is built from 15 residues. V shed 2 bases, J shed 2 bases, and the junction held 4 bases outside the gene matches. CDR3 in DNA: TGCGCCAGCAGCTTAGCGGGGGGCCTTCAAGAGACCCAGTACTTC. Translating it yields CASSLAGGLQETQYF.

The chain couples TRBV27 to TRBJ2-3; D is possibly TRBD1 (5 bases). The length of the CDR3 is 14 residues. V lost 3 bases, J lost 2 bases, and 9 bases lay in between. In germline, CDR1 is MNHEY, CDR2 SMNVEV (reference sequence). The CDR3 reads CASSFQGHTDTQYF. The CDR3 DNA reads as TGTGCCAGCAGTTTTCAGGGTCACACAGATACGCAGTATTTT.

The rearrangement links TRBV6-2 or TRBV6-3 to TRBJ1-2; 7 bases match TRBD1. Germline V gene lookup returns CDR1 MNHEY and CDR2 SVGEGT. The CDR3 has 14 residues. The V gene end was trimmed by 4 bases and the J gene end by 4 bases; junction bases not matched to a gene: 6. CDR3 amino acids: CASSSWDSLYGYTF. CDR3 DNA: TGTGCCAGCAGTTCCTGGGACAGCCTCTATGGCTACACCTTC.

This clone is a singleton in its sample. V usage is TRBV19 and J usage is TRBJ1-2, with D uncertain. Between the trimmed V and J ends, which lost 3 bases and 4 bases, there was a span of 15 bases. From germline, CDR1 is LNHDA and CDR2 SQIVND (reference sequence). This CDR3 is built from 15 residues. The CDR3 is CASSMPFSSFYGYTF. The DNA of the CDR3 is TGTGCCAGTAGTATGCCGTTCTCGAGTTTCTATGGCTACACCTTC.

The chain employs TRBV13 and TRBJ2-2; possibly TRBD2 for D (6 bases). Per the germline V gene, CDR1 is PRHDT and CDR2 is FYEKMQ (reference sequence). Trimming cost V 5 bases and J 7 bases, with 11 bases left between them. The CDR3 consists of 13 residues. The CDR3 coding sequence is TGTGCCAGCAGCCCAACGCGGGACGGGGAGCTGTTTTTT. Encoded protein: CASSPTRDGELFF.

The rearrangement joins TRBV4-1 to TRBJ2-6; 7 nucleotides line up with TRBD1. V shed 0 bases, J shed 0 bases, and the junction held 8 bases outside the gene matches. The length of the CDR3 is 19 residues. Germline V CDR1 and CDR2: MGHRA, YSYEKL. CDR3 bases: TGCGCCAGCAGCCAAGACCCGGGACAGATTCCCTCTGGGGCCAACGTCCTGACTTTC. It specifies CASSQDPGQIPSGANVLTF.

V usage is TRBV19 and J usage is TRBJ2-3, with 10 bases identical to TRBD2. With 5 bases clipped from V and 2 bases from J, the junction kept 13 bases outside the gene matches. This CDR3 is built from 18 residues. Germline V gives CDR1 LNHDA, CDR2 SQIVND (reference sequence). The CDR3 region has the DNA TGTGCCAGTAGTCCCCCAGGACTACTAGCGGGGTTCACAGATACGCAGTATTTT. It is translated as CASSPPGLLAGFTDTQYF.

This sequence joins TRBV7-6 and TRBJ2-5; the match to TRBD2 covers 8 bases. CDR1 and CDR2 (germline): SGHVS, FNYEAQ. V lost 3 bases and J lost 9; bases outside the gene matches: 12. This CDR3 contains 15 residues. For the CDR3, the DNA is TGTGCCAGCAGCTTGGGAGGCGGGGGGCAAAACGCCCAGTACTTC. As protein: CASSLGGGGQNAQYF.

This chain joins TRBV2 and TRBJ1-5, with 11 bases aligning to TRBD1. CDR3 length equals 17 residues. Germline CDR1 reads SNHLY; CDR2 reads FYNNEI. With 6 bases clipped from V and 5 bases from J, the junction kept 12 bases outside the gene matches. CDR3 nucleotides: TGTGCCAGCAGGCGTCTTCTAATGGGACAGGGGGATCAGCCCCAGCATTTT. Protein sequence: CASRRLLMGQGDQPQHF.

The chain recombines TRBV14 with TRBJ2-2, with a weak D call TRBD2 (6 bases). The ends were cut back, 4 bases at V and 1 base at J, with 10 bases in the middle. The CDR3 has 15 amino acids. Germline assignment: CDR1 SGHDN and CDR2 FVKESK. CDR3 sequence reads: CASSPQEGNTGELFF. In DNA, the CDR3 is TGTGCCAGCAGCCCCCAGGAGGGGAACACCGGGGAGCTGTTTTTT.

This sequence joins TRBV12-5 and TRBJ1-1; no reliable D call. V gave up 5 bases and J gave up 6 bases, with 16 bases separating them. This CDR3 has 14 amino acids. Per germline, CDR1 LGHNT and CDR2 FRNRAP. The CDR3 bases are TGTGCTAGTGGTAACGAATGGGGTAGCGCTGAAGCTTTCTTT. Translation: CASGNEWGSAEAFF. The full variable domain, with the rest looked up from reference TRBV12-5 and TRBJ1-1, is DARVTQTPRHKVTEMGQEVTMRCQPILGHNTVFWYRQTMMQGLELLAYFRNRAPLDDSGMPKDRFSAEMPDATLATLKIQPSEPRDSAVYFCASGNEWGSAEAFFGQGTRLTVV.

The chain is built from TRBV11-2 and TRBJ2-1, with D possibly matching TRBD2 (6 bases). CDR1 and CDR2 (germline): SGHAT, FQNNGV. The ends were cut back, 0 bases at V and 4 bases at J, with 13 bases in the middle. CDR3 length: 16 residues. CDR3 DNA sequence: TGTGCCAGCAGCTTAGACGGGAGACTAGGTTACAATGAGCAGTTCTTC. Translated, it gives CASSLDGRLGYNEQFF.

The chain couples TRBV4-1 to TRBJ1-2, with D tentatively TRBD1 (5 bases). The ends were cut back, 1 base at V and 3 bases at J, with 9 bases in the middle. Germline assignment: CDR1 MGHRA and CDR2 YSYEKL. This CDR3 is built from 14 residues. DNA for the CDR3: TGCGCCAGCAGCCAAGGAGCGGGGGACTATGGCTACACCTTC. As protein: CASSQGAGDYGYTF.

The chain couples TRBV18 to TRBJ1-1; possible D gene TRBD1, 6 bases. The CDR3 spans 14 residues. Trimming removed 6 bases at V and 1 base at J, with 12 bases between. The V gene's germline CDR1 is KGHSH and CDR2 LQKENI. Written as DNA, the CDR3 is TGTGCCAGCTCGTCAGGGGCCCCGAACACTGAAGCTTTCTTT. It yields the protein CASSSGAPNTEAFF.

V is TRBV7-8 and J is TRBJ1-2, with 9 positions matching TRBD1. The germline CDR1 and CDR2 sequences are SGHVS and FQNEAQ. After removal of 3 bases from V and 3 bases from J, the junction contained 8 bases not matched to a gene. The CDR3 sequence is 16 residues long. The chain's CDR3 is CASSFTGGVMDYGYTF. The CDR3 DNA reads TGTGCCAGCAGCTTCACAGGGGGCGTAATGGACTATGGCTACACCTTC.

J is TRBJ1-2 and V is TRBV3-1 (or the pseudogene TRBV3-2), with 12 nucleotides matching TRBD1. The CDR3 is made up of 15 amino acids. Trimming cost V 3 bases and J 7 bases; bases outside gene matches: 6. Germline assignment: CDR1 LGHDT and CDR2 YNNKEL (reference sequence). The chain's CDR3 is CASSQGQGAVGGYTF. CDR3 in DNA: TGTGCCAGCAGCCAGGGACAGGGGGCAGTCGGTGGCTACACCTTC.

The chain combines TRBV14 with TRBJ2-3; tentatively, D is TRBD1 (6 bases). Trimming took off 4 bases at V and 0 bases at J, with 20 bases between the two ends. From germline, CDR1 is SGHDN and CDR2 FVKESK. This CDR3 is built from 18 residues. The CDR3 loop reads CASSPLQGGPASTDTQYF. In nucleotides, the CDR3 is TGTGCCAGCAGCCCTCTCCAAGGGGGACCCGCTAGCACAGATACGCAGTATTTT.

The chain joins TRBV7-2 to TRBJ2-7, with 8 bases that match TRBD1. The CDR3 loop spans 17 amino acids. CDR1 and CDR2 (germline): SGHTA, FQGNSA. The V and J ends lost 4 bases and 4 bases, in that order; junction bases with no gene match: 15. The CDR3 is CASSYPNRTGNKYEQYF. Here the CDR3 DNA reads TGTGCCAGCAGCTACCCCAATAGGACAGGGAATAAGTACGAGCAGTACTTC.

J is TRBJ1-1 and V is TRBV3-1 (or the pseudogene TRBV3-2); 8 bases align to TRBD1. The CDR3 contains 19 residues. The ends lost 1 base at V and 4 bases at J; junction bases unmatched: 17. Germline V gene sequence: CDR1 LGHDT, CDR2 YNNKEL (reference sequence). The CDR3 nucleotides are TGTGCCAGCAGCCAAGCCCCTGCGACAGGGGTGGAGAGGGTCACTGAAGCTTTCTTT. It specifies CASSQAPATGVERVTEAFF.

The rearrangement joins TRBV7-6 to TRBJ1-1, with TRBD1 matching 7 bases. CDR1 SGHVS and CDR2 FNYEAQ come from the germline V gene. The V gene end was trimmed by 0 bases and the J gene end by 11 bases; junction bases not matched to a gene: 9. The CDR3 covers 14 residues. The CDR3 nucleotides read TGTGCCAGCAGCTTAGCGCTCGGAACAGGGGAGGCTTTCTTT. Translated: CASSLALGTGEAFF.

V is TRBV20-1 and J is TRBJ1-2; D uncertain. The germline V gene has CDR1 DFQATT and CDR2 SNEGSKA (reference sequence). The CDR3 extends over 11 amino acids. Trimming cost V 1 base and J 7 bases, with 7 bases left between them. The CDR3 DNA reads TGCAGTGCTAGAGGTGCAGGTGGCTACACCTTC. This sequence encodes CSARGAGGYTF.

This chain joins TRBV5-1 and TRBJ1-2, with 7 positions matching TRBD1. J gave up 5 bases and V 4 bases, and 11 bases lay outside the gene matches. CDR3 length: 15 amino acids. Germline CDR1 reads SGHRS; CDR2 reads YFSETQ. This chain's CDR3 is CASSPLQGGIYGYTF. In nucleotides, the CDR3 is TGCGCCAGCAGCCCACTCCAGGGGGGAATTTATGGCTACACCTTC.

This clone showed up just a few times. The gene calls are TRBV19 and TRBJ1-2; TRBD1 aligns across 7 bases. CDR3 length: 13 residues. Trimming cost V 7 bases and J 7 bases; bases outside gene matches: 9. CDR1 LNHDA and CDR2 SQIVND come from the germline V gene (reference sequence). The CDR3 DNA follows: TGTGCCAGTAATGGCAGGGGGGCCTTTGGCTACACCTTC. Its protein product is CASNGRGAFGYTF. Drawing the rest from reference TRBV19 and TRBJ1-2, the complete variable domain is DGGITQSPKYLFRKEGQNVTLSCEQNLNHDAMYWYRQDPGQGLRLIYYSQIVNDFQKGDIAEGYSVSREKKESFPLTVTSAQKNPTAFYLCASNGRGAFGYTFGSGTRLTVV.